The sequence of this T cell receptor (beta chain) was determined in a study of cytomegalovirus exposure and HLA in healthy donors. CDR1 is SGHTA and CDR2 is FQGNSA in the germline V gene. V lost 5 bases, J lost 0 bases, and 9 bases lay in between. CDR3 length: 14 residues. No CMV serostatus was recorded for this donor. The PCR ran on 60 Vbeta and 13 Jbeta primers. TCRdb's copy holds only in-frame clones and misses some; the assay was immunoSEQ multiplex PCR. The table includes about 140,000 clones, roughly four fifths detected once. The chain uses TRBV7-2 and TRBJ2-3, with D unresolved. The receptor's source is a human donor in good health. The sequencing input was PBMCs. This CDR3 reads CASSPLVSTDTQYF. The CDR3 nucleotides read TGTGCCAGCAGCCCACTTGTTAGCACAGATACGCAGTATTTT.